This is a list of T cell receptor beta chains from one sample in a study of T-cell reconstitution after alpha-beta-depleted transplantation in children. TCRdb itself ran the PCR reads through MiXCR, one entry per CDR3 protein. The table has approximately 250,000 distinct CDR3 sequences, over 9.5% seen once. The sequencing here drew on PBMCs from the stem cell graft donor, taken from the stem cell graft. These receptors originate from a human donor who donated a stem cell graft to a child with SCID. Both conserved end residues are part of each CDR3. A D gene is named only where the DNA matches it firmly. Size values are once, few and many counts, or a class for expanded clones, and some rows have none.

V: TRBV20-1; size: many; J: TRBJ1-5; D: NA; CDR3: CSAPPTSNQPQHF; DNA: TGCAGTGCCCCCCCCACTAGCAATCAGCCCCAGCATTTT
V: TRBV5-1; size: few; J: TRBJ1-2; D: TRBD1; CDR3: CASSLALGQADGYTF; DNA: TGCGCCAGCAGCTTGGCCTTGGGACAGGCGGACGGCTACACCTTC
V: TRBV5-1; size: many; J: TRBJ2-7; D: TRBD1; CDR3: CASSAGQGKQYF; DNA: TGCGCCAGCAGCGCCGGACAGGGAAAGCAGTACTTC
V: TRBV5-1; size: many; J: TRBJ1-5; D: NA; CDR3: CASSPGSNSNQPQHF; DNA: TGCGCCAGCAGCCCGGGGTCGAATAGCAATCAGCCCCAGCATTTT
V: TRBV18; size: NA; J: TRBJ2-4; D: NA; CDR3: CASSPPMLEVDLAKNIQYF; DNA: TGTGCCAGCTCACCCCCTATGTTGGAGGTGGACTTAGCCAAAAACATTCAGTACTTC
V: TRBV20-1; size: many; J: TRBJ2-5; D: NA; CDR3: CSASHPAAQETQYF; DNA: TGCAGTGCTAGTCACCCAGCGGCGCAAGAGACCCAGTACTTC
V: TRBV2; size: many; J: TRBJ1-5; D: NA; CDR3: CASREGPSNQPQHF; DNA: TGTGCCAGCAGGGAGGGTCCAAGCAATCAGCCCCAGCATTTT
V: TRBV6-6; size: many; J: TRBJ2-5; D: NA; CDR3: CASSSGIQGTQYF; DNA: TGTGCCAGCAGTTCCGGTATCCAGGGGACCCAGTACTTC
V: TRBV9; size: NA; J: TRBJ2-2; D: NA; CDR3: CASSVGGKGYTGELFF; DNA: TGTGCCAGCAGCGTAGGAGGGAAGGGGTACACCGGGGAGCTGTTTTTT
V: TRBV7-3; size: NA; J: TRBJ1-1; D: NA; CDR3: CASSSIGGNTEAFF; DNA: TGTGCCAGCAGCTCCATAGGGGGGAACACTGAAGCTTTCTTT
V: TRBV5-1; size: many; J: TRBJ1-6; D: TRBD1; CDR3: CASSKGQGGSPLHF; DNA: TGCGCCAGCAGCAAGGGACAGGGAGGCTCACCCCTCCACTTT
V: TRBV7-6; size: once; J: TRBJ2-3; D: NA; CDR3: CASSLWGPSTDTQYF; DNA: TGTGCCAGCAGCTTATGGGGTCCCAGCACAGATACGCAGTATTTT
V: TRBV6-2/TRBV6-3; size: NA; J: TRBJ1-2; D: TRBD1; CDR3: CASAPRTGFDFYGYTF; DNA: TGTGCCAGCGCCCCTAGGACAGGTTTCGATTTTTATGGCTACACCTTC
V: TRBV20-1; size: many; J: TRBJ2-5; D: NA; CDR3: CSARVEGGDETQYF; DNA: TGCAGTGCTAGAGTGGAGGGTGGAGATGAGACCCAGTACTTC
V: TRBV7-2; size: NA; J: TRBJ2-5; D: NA; CDR3: CASSLARASPVGTQYF; DNA: TGTGCCAGCAGCTTAGCTAGGGCTAGCCCTGTAGGGACCCAGTACTTC
V: TRBV7-8; size: many; J: TRBJ2-3; D: NA; CDR3: CASSLPATDTQYF; DNA: TGTGCCAGCAGCCTTCCGGCCACAGATACGCAGTATTTT
V: TRBV4-3; size: many; J: TRBJ2-7; D: NA; CDR3: CASSQDLGGASYEQYF; DNA: TGCGCCAGCAGCCAAGATCTAGGGGGGGCTTCCTACGAGCAGTACTTC
V: TRBV7-6; size: many; J: TRBJ2-4; D: TRBD2; CDR3: CASSLGPPGGGSNIQYF; DNA: TGTGCCAGCAGCTTAGGTCCCCCCGGCGGGGGGTCGAACATTCAGTACTTC